This TCR beta chain was obtained from a study of blood T cells in healthy people across ages. V was clipped by 4 bases and J by 4 bases, with 13 bases between them. In germline, CDR1 is SEHNR, CDR2 FQNEAQ (reference sequence). The CDR3 covers 15 residues. This clonotype occurred many times. A second PCR, run for about 7 to 11 cycles, used a sample-barcoded 5' primer plus a J-beta primer mix. TCRdb used MiXCR to reprocess the 5' RACE reads, holding one entry per CDR3 protein. This table has around 790,000 distinct CDR3 sequences, under 45% appearing once. The sample was blood. This chain uses TRBV7-9 with TRBJ1-4; maybe TRBD1 (6 bases). This sequence was found in a man aged 60 to 69 in good health. CDR3 DNA: TGTGCCAGCAGCTATGACAGGTTCCTTAATGAAAAACTGTTTTTT. Its translation is CASSYDRFLNEKLFF.